This entry lists 21 T cell receptor beta chains sequenced from one sample in a study of glioma-infiltrating T cells. TCR alpha and beta CDR3 regions were amplified from RNA using iRepertoire nested multiplex PCR. TCRdb ran MiXCR on the multiplex PCR reads and lists one entry per CDR3 protein. The repertoire includes a few hundred thousand distinct CDR3 sequences, 35% to 45% of them detected once, and about 11% sits in the top ten. Sequenced material: glioma tissue, nonneoplastic brain tissue, or PBMCs (not recorded which). Receptors were obtained from a human donor with low-grade glioma or glioblastoma, undergoing nonglioma brain surgery, or in good health (not recorded which).

The chain combines TRBV5-1 with TRBJ2-7; the D is unclear. Looked up from germline, CDR1 is SGHRS and CDR2 is YFSETQ. The CDR3 totals 16 residues. Trimming took 4 bases from V and 3 from J, leaving 20 bases between them. CDR3: CASSLDASTYLYEQYF. CDR3 nucleotide sequence: TGCGCCAGCAGCCTCGATGCCTCCACATATCTCTACGAGCAGTACTTC.

This clonotype was observed a few times. The chain couples TRBV2 to TRBJ1-5; D is undetermined. V lost 1 base, J lost 3 bases, and 10 bases lay in between. The V gene's germline CDR1 is SNHLY and CDR2 FYNNEI. CDR3 length equals 15 residues. The DNA of the CDR3 is TGTGCCAGCAGTGAAGGCACAGTCCACAATCAGCCCCAGCATTTT. Encoded protein: CASSEGTVHNQPQHF.

This chain connects TRBV20-1 to TRBJ2-3, with a weak D call TRBD1 (5 bases). Germline V gives CDR1 DFQATT, CDR2 SNEGSKA (reference sequence). The CDR3 runs 14 residues. V dropped 6 bases and J dropped 0 bases, with 13 bases sitting between them. This chain's CDR3 is CSASPWTSTDTQYF. The DNA of the CDR3 is TGCAGTGCCAGTCCCTGGACAAGCACAGATACGCAGTATTTT.

This clonotype showed up many times. V is TRBV28 and J is TRBJ2-7; D could derive from TRBD1 or TRBD2 (6 bases each). V was trimmed by 6 bases and J by 2 bases, leaving 11 bases between them. CDR1 MDHEN and CDR2 SYDVKM come from the germline V gene. The CDR3 totals 13 residues. CDR3 amino acids: CASRWRGAYEQYF. In DNA form, the CDR3 reads TGTGCCAGCAGGTGGAGGGGGGCCTACGAGCAGTACTTC.

This clonotype was picked up one time. This rearrangement joins TRBV28 to TRBJ2-7; 10 nucleotides agree with TRBD1. Germline CDR1 MDHEN, CDR2 SYDVKM. The CDR3 loop spans 16 amino acids. Losses at the gene ends were 6 bases for V and 2 bases for J; bases not matched to a gene: 10. CDR3 residues: CASRGTTGGRAYEQYF. As DNA, the CDR3 is TGTGCCAGCAGGGGCACGACAGGGGGCAGGGCCTACGAGCAGTACTTC.

This clonotype was observed many times. This rearrangement joins TRBV20-1 to TRBJ2-7, with D unresolved. The CDR3 runs to 15 residues. Germline V gene data show CDR1 as DFQATT and CDR2 as SNEGSKA (reference sequence). The V end was cut by 3 bases, the J end by 1 base, with 16 bases between. The CDR3 DNA follows: TGCAGTGCTAGGGACCCCCAATCGCTATCCTACGAGCAGTACTTC. The encoded protein is CSARDPQSLSYEQYF.

This clonotype occurred many times. The J gene is TRBJ1-5, the V gene TRBV6-2 or TRBV6-3; TRBD1 matches at 7 bases. Per germline, CDR1 MNHEY and CDR2 SVGEGT. CDR3 size: 13 residues. Trimming at V came to 8 bases and at J to 6 bases, leaving 7 bases not matched to a gene. The CDR3 region has the DNA TGTGCCAGCCACGACAGGGATGGTCAGCCCCAGCATTTT. This sequence encodes CASHDRDGQPQHF.

This clonotype has only a few counts. This chain joins TRBV20-1 and TRBJ1-3; D gene uncertain. The CDR3 has 15 amino acids. V lost 5 bases to trimming and J lost 1 base, with 15 bases between them. Per the germline V gene, CDR1 is DFQATT and CDR2 is SNEGSKA (reference sequence). Here the CDR3 DNA reads TGCAGTGCTCCGAGCCTGGGCAGGTCTGGAAACACCATATATTTT. It translates to CSAPSLGRSGNTIYF.

This clonotype came up once. A much larger clone differs from this one at a single base, so this may be a read error. The rearrangement uses TRBV7-9 and TRBJ2-3, with D unresolved. CDR3 length equals 14 residues. The germline CDR1 and CDR2 sequences are SEHNR and FQNEAQ (reference sequence). This CDR3 reads CASSLVDQRDKQYF. Here the CDR3 DNA reads TGTGCCAGCAGCTTAGTTGACCAACGAGATAAGCAGTATTTT.

This clonotype was detected only a few times. This chain joins TRBV6-2 or TRBV6-3 and TRBJ2-1, with D maybe TRBD2 (6 bases). CDR3 size: 16 residues. V lost 4 bases, J lost 7 bases, and 20 bases lay in between. CDR1 and CDR2 (germline): MNHEY, SVGEGT. DNA for the CDR3: TGTGCCAGCAGTTCCGGGACCCGGGACTGCCTGAATGAGCAGTTCTTC. Its translation is CASSSGTRDCLNEQFF.

On this clonotype: This may be a read error: a much more frequent sequence differs by one nucleotide. The V call is TRBV27, the J call TRBJ1-5, with TRBD1 matching 7 bases. Germline CDR1 MNHEY, CDR2 SMNVEV (reference sequence). The V gene end was trimmed by 5 bases and the J gene end by 10 bases; junction bases not matched to a gene: 11. The CDR3 is 14 residues long. The CDR3 protein is CASSIDRVIHPQHF. The CDR3 region has the DNA TGTGCCAGCAGTATAGACAGGGTAATCCATCCCCAGCATTTT.

As regards this clonotype: The junction differs from germline at one of its ends, possibly a read error. The chain is built from TRBV28 and TRBJ2-1; D is perhaps TRBD2 (5 bases). CDR1 and CDR2 (germline): MDHEN, SYDVKM. This CDR3 region has 16 residues. The DNA for the CDR3 is TGTGCCAGCAGTTCCCCCCGGGCTAGCCGATACAATGAGCTGTTCTTC. It encodes CASSSPRASRYNELFF.

The V call is TRBV27, the J call TRBJ2-7; the match to TRBD1 covers 7 bases. From germline, CDR1 is MNHEY and CDR2 SMNVEV (reference sequence). This CDR3 region has 12 residues. V lost 5 bases and J lost 5; bases outside the gene matches: 3. As DNA, the CDR3 is TGTGCCAGCAGTCCCGGGACAGACGAGCAGTACTTC. It specifies CASSPGTDEQYF.

As regards this clonotype: A single base separates this from a much larger clone, so it may be a read error. The chain joins TRBV20-1 to TRBJ1-5; no firm D call. Germline V gene lookup returns CDR1 DFQATT and CDR2 SNEGSKA (reference sequence). The CDR3 has 13 residues. Trimming took 5 bases from V and 4 from J, leaving 12 bases between them. As DNA, the CDR3 is TGCAGTGCTCTGGAAAGGTTAAATCAGCCCCAGCATTTT. Protein sequence: CSALERLNQPQHF.

The chain links TRBV7-9 to TRBJ1-2; maybe TRBD1 (5 bases). CDR1 and CDR2 (germline): SEHNR, FQNEAQ (reference sequence). The V gene lost 0 bases and the J gene lost 8 bases, with 19 bases spanning the gap. The CDR3 is 16 residues long. The CDR3 nucleotides read TGTGCCAGCAGCTTAGCCCAGGACAACGAACTATGGGGCTACACCTTC. Protein sequence: CASSLAQDNELWGYTF.

In the case of this clonotype: It may be a read error: a sequence one base away is much more abundant. The chain has TRBV6-2 or TRBV6-3 and TRBJ2-7; D not certain. Germline V gives CDR1 MNHEY, CDR2 SVGEGT. CDR3 length: 12 residues. Trimming removed 2 bases from V and 2 bases from J, with 4 bases in between. DNA of the CDR3: TGTGCCAGCAGTTACCATACCTACGAGCAGTACTTC. Amino acids: CASSYHTYEQYF.

With regard to this clonotype: A much larger clone lies a single base off, so this may be a read error. This rearrangement joins TRBV28 to TRBJ1-1; 7 nucleotides match TRBD1. J gave up 1 base and V 5 bases, and 10 bases lay outside the gene matches. Germline CDR1 MDHEN, CDR2 SYDVKM. This CDR3 has 16 residues. The CDR3 DNA reads TGTGCCAGCAGTCCTCGGACAAGGACAGGGAACACTGAAGCTTTCTTT. Translation gives CASSPRTRTGNTEAFF.

The chain joins TRBV13 to TRBJ1-1; D remains ambiguous. Germline CDR1 reads PRHDT; CDR2 reads FYEKMQ (reference sequence). V lost 7 bases, J lost 1 base, and 10 bases lay in between. The CDR3 has 13 amino acids. The CDR3 protein is CASNNEGNTEAFF. DNA for the CDR3: TGTGCCAGCAACAATGAGGGGAACACTGAAGCTTTCTTT.

This chain connects TRBV20-1 to TRBJ2-7; D is undetermined. The CDR3 contains 11 residues. The ends were cut back, 3 bases at V and 11 bases at J, with 14 bases in the middle. From germline, CDR1 is DFQATT and CDR2 SNEGSKA (reference sequence). The CDR3: CSARSLAMEYF. The CDR3 DNA sequence: TGCAGTGCTAGGTCGCTGGCGATGGAGTACTTC.

The genes are TRBV27 and TRBJ2-7; 12 nucleotides line up with TRBD2. With 2 bases clipped from V and 5 bases from J, the junction kept 7 bases outside the gene matches. The CDR3 runs 16 residues. Germline V CDR1 and CDR2: MNHEY, SMNVEV (reference sequence). The CDR3 reads CASSLRLAGGVHEQYF. CDR3 coding DNA: TGTGCCAGCAGTTTAAGGCTAGCGGGAGGGGTCCACGAGCAGTACTTC.

As concerns this clonotype: This may be a read error, as it is one base from a much larger clone. Given the absence of the conserved phenylalanine or tryptophan at the CDR3 end, a read error is likely. This rearrangement joins TRBV28 to TRBJ1-5, with D tentatively TRBD1 (5 bases). This CDR3 is 15 amino acids long. Trimming cost V 3 bases and J 3 bases, with 12 bases left between them. Germline V gives CDR1 MDHEN, CDR2 SYDVKM. The CDR3 bases are TGTGCCAGCAGTTTCCCCGAGGGGCACAATCAGCCCCAGCATTCT. Its translation: CASSFPEGHNQPQHS.